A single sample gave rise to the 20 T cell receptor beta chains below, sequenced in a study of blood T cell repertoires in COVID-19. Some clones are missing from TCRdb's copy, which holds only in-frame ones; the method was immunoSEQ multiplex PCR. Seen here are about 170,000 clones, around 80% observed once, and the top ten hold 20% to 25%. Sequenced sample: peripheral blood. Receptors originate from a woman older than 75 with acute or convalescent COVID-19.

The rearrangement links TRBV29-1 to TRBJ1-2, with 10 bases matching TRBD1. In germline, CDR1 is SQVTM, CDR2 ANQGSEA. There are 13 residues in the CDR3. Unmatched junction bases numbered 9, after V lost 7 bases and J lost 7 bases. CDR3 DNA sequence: TGCAGCGCCTGGACAGGGGGGCCTAGTGGCTACACCTTC. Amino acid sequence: CSAWTGGPSGYTF.

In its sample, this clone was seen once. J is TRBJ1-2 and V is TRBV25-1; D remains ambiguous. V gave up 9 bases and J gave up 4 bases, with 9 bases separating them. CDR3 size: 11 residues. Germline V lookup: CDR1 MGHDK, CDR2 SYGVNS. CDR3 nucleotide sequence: TGTGCCAGTTCCCTCTTCTATGGCTACACCTTC. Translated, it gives CASSLFYGYTF.

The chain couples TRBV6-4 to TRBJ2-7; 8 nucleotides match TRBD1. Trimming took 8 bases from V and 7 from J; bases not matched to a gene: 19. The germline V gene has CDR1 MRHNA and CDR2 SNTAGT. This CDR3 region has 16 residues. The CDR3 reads CASRWLPTGAGEEQYF. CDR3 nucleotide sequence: TGTGCCAGCCGCTGGCTTCCGACAGGGGCCGGGGAAGAGCAGTACTTC.

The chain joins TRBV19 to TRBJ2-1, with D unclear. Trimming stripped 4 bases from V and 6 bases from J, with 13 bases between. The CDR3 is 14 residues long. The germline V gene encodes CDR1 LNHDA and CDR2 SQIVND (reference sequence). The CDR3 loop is CASSTGSTINEQFF. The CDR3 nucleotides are TGTGCCAGTAGTACCGGTAGTACGATCAATGAGCAGTTCTTC.

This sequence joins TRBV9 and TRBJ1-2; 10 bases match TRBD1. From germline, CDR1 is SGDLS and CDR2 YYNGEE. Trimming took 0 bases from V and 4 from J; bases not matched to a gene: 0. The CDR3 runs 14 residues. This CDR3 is CASSVGQGAYGYTF. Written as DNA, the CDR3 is TGTGCCAGCAGCGTAGGACAGGGGGCCTATGGCTACACCTTC. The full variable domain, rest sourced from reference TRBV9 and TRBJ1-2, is DSGVTQTPKHLITATGQRVTLRCSPRSGDLSVYWYQQSLDQGLQFLIQYYNGEERAKGNILERFSAQQFPDLHSELNLSSLELGDSALYFCASSVGQGAYGYTFGSGTRLTVV.

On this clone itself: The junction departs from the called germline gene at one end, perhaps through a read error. The CDR3 reads CASSPQGARVGEQYF. CDR3 nucleotide sequence: TGTGCCAGCTCGCCACAGGGGGCGCGGGTAGGCGAGCAGTACTTC. This chain joins TRBV18 and TRBJ2-7; TRBD1 matches at 9 bases. Germline V gives CDR1 KGHSH, CDR2 LQKENI. This CDR3 is 15 amino acids long.

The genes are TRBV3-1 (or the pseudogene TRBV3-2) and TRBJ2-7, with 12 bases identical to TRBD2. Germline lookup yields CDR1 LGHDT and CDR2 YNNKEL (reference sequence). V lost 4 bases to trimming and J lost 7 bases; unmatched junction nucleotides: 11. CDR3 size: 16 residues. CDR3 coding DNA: TGTGCCAGCAGCCTCAACTCCCTAGCGGGAGGGCAAGAGCAGTACTTC. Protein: CASSLNSLAGGQEQYF.

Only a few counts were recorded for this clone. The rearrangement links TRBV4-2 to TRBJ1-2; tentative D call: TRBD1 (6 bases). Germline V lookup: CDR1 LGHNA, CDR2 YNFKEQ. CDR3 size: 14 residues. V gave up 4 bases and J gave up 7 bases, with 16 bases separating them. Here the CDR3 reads CASSPEGGLGGYTF. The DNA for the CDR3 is TGTGCCAGCAGCCCTGAGGGGGGGTTGGGTGGCTACACCTTC.

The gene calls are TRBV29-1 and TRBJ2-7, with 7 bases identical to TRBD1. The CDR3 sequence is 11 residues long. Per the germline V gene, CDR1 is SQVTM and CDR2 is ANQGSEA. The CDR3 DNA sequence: TGCGTAGGGGGCGAACCCTACGAGCAGTACTTC. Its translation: CVGGEPYEQYF.

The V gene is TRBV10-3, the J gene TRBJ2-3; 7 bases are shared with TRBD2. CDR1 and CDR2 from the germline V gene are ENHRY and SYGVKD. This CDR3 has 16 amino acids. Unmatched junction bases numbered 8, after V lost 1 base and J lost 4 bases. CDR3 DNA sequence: TGTGCCATCAGTGAGTGGGCGGGAGAAGGATCAGATACGCAGTATTTT. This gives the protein CAISEWAGEGSDTQYF.

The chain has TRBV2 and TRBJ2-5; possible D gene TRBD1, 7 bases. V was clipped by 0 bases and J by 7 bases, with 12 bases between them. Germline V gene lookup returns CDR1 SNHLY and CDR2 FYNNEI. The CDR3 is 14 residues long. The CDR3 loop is CASSEALQGGTQYF. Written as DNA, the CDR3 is TGTGCCAGCAGTGAAGCGCTTCAGGGGGGGACCCAGTACTTC.

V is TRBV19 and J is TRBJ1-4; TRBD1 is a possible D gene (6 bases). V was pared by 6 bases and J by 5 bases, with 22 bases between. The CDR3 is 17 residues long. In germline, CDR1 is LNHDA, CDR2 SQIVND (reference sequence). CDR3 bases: TGTGCCAGTAGGTCCGCTGTGAGGGGACAAAGGAATGAAAAACTGTTTTTT. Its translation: CASRSAVRGQRNEKLFF.

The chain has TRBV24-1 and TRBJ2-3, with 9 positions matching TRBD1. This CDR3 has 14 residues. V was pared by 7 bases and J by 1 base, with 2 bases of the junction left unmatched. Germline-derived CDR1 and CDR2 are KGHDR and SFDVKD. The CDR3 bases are TGTGCCACCAGCACAGGGGGCGGCACAGATACGCAGTATTTT. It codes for CATSTGGGTDTQYF.

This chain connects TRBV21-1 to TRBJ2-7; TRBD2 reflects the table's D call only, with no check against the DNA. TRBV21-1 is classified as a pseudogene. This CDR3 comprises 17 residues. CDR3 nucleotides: TGTGCCAGCAGCAAAATTGGGAGCGGGGGTTGGTCCTACGAGCAGTACTTC. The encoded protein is CASSKIGSGGWSYEQYF.

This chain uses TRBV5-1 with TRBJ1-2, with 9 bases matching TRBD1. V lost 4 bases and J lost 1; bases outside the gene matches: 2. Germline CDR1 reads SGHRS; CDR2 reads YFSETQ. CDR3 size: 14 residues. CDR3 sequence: CASSRDRVNYGYTF. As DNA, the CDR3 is TGCGCCAGCAGCCGGGACAGGGTTAACTATGGCTACACCTTC.

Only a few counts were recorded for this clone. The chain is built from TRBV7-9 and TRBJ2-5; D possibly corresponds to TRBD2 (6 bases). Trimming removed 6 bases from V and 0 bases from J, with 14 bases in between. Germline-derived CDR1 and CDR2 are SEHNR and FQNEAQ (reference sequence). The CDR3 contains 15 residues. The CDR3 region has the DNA TGTGCCAGCAGTTCCCAGGGAGGATACCAAGAGACCCAGTACTTC. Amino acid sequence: CASSSQGGYQETQYF.

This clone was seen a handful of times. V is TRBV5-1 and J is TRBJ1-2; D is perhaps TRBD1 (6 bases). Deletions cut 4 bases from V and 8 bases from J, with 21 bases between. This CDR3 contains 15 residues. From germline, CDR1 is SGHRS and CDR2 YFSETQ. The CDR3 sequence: CASSISGTSFGGYTF. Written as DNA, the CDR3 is TGCGCCAGCAGCATATCCGGGACAAGCTTTGGAGGCTACACCTTC.

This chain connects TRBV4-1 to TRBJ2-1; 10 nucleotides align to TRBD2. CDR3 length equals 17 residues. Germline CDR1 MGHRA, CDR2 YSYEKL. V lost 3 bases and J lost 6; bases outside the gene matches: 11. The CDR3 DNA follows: TGCGCCAGCAGCCACCCTTTTAGCGGGAGGCCCAGCAATGAGCAGTTCTTC. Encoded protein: CASSHPFSGRPSNEQFF.

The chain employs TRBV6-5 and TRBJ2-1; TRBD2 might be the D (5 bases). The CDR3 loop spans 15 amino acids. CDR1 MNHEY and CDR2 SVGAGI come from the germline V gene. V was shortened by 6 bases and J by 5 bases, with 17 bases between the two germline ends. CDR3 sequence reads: CASRPMRVKNNEQFF. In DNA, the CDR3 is TGTGCCAGCAGGCCGATGAGGGTCAAGAACAATGAGCAGTTCTTC.

This CDR3 reads CASSYDTGVTEAFF. The CDR3 DNA is TGCGCCAGCAGCTACGATACAGGGGTCACTGAAGCTTTCTTT. The V and J genes are TRBV5-1 and TRBJ1-1, with 7 positions matching TRBD1. From germline, CDR1 is SGHRS and CDR2 YFSETQ. CDR3 length: 14 amino acids. Losses at the gene ends were 3 bases for V and 4 bases for J; bases not matched to a gene: 6. Supplemented by reference TRBV5-1 and TRBJ1-1, the full variable domain reads KAGVTQTPRYLIKTRGQQVTLSCSPISGHRSVSWYQQTPGQGLQFLFEYFSETQRNKGNFPGRFSGRQFSNSRSEMNVSTLELGDSALYLCASSYDTGVTEAFFGQGTRLTVV.